What follows is one T cell receptor (beta chain) and its context. These data come from a study of T cell responses to AZD1222 COVID-19 vaccine. On the study more broadly: Second doses at about 4 or about 12 weeks were pooled.

Only in-frame clones appear in the TCRdb table, and some are missing; sequencing was by immunoSEQ multiplex PCR. The sample consists of 75,000 to 100,000 clones, 85% to 90% of them appearing once. The sequence came from an adult in good health. Specimen: peripheral blood, collected on day 0 of AZD1222 vaccination.

CDR3 sequence (DNA): TGTGCCAGCAGCCAAGAGGGGGCAGCTAGCACAGATACGCAGTATTTT. This codes for CASSQEGAASTDTQYF. V gene TRBV3-1 (or the pseudogene TRBV3-2) combines with J gene TRBJ2-3, with D maybe TRBD1 (6 bases). This CDR3 contains 16 residues. Trimming stripped 0 bases from V and 0 bases from J, with 10 bases between. CDR1 and CDR2 from the germline V gene are LGHDT and YNNKEL (reference sequence).